Detailed here is one T cell receptor beta chain. Its antigen is undetermined. This entry is derived from a study of T cells in Graves' hyperthyroidism and ophthalmopathy. The wider study: Upon initial diagnosis and before any treatment, peripheral blood was collected. Regarding the study as a whole: In blood, most of the thyroid clonotypes expanded above 0.001 were also present.

The junction had 4 bases not matched to a gene; V was cut back by 4 bases and J by 8 bases. The CDR3 is 14 amino acids. Germline V gives CDR1 SGHAT, CDR2 FQDESV (reference sequence). RNA transcripts yielded amplified TCR beta CDR3 regions. During a first-round RT-PCR of the TCR CDR3, the HTBI primer set was used. TCRdb redid the calling of the multiplex PCR reads with MiXCR, one entry per CDR3 protein. This sample has more than 300,000 distinct CDR3 sequences, with about 14% found just once. Under 3 months was the duration of disease in ophthalmopathy patients, who also had a Clinical Activity Score of at least 3 and a NOSPECS grade of at least 4.

Input material: blood. The genes are TRBV11-1 and TRBJ2-1; 11 bases match TRBD2. The TCR comes from a woman between 25 and 40 years old with Graves' ophthalmopathy. The CDR3 DNA follows: TGTGCCAGCAGCTCTAGCGGGAGGAGGCATGAGCAGTTCTTC. Encoded protein: CASSSSGRRHEQFF.